The sequence of this TCR beta chain was determined in a study of blood T cell repertoires in COVID-19. Turning to the study itself: Both acute and convalescent COVID-19 samples were obtained from the United States, Italy and Spain.

Authors' processing steps: From reference gene primer amplification, estimates of nucleated cell counts were derived. Clones were sequenced by immunoSEQ multiplex PCR, and TCRdb holds only the in-frame ones, with some missing. V and J calls plus clone size are reproduced from that table; the DNA served to infer D and trimming. The sample carries more than 95,000 clones, over 60% recorded once. Germline V CDR1 and CDR2: LNHDA, SQIVND (reference sequence). The CDR3 has 14 amino acids. V shed 5 bases and J 6 bases; nucleotides not matched to a gene: 5. This clone came up a few times. Sequenced input: peripheral blood. The source is a man aged 40-55 years with active or convalescent COVID-19. The chain links TRBV19 to TRBJ2-2; TRBD1 agrees at 8 bases. The CDR3 here is CASSVGQGAGELFF. CDR3 DNA sequence: TGTGCCAGTAGTGTAGGACAGGGAGCCGGGGAGCTGTTTTTT.